These 15 T cell receptor beta chains originate from one sample sequenced in a study of blood T cells in healthy people across ages. Next came a second PCR, run for about 6 to 11 cycles, which used a sample-barcoded 5' primer along with a J-beta primer mix. A single record per CDR3 protein comes from TCRdb applying MiXCR to the 5' RACE reads. Seen here are more than 1 million distinct CDR3 sequences, around 45% observed once, and the top ten hold under 20%. What was sequenced was blood. These receptors all stem from an older woman in good health.

The rearrangement uses TRBV6-1 and TRBJ2-7; D gene uncertain. CDR1 MNHNS and CDR2 SASEGT come from the germline V gene. V gave up 2 bases and J gave up 6 bases, with 5 bases separating them. There are 11 residues in the CDR3. Here the CDR3 reads CASSEPREQYF. The DNA for the CDR3 is TGTGCCAGCAGTGAACCCCGCGAGCAGTACTTC.

In its sample, this clonotype was seen a few times. This chain uses TRBV12-3 or TRBV12-4 with TRBJ1-2; the D is unclear. This CDR3 contains 15 residues. The V gene lost 7 bases and the J gene lost 3 bases, with 18 bases spanning the gap. The CDR3 region is CASTLSPGLHYGYTF. DNA of the CDR3: TGTGCCAGCACCCTGTCCCCCGGGCTCCACTATGGCTACACCTTC.

This clonotype came up a few times. The genes are TRBV6-6 and TRBJ2-1, with D perhaps matching TRBD2 (5 bases). Between the trimmed V and J ends, which lost 6 bases and 8 bases, there was a span of 14 bases. Germline V gene lookup returns CDR1 MNHNY and CDR2 SVGAGI (reference sequence). The CDR3 spans 13 residues. The CDR3 sequence is CASRRDFVDEQFF. The CDR3 DNA reads TGTGCCAGCAGGAGGGATTTTGTAGATGAGCAGTTCTTC.

This clonotype has just a few counts. The chain carries TRBV28 and TRBJ2-3, with 8 bases aligning to TRBD2. CDR3 length: 15 residues. Germline trimming cut 7 bases from V and 0 bases from J; bases unmatched to any gene: 6. Germline lookup yields CDR1 MDHEN and CDR2 SYDVKM. CDR3: CASNLPSGSTDTQYF. The CDR3 coding sequence is TGTGCCAGCAACCTACCTAGCGGGAGCACAGATACGCAGTATTTT.

A single count supports this clonotype. The chain joins TRBV5-1 to TRBJ2-3, with 9 bases lining up with TRBD2. V trimming: 4 bases; J trimming: 3 bases; junction bases outside the gene matches: 9. The CDR3 is 16 residues long. Per the germline V gene, CDR1 is SGHRS and CDR2 is YFSETQ. This chain's CDR3 is CASSTPASGVTDTQYF. In DNA, the CDR3 is TGCGCCAGCAGCACGCCGGCTAGCGGGGTGACAGATACGCAGTATTTT. Together with reference TRBV5-1 and TRBJ2-3, the CDR3 gives the full variable domain: KAGVTQTPRYLIKTRGQQVTLSCSPISGHRSVSWYQQTPGQGLQFLFEYFSETQRNKGNFPGRFSGRQFSNSRSEMNVSTLELGDSALYLCASSTPASGVTDTQYFGPGTRLTVL.

This clonotype has only a few counts. The rearrangement uses TRBV20-1 and TRBJ2-2, with D maybe TRBD2 (5 bases). Germline loops: CDR1 DFQATT, CDR2 SNEGSKA (reference sequence). The V gene lost 0 bases and the J gene lost 3 bases, with 14 bases spanning the gap. The CDR3 sequence is 16 residues long. This CDR3 is CSARDLAVGDTGELFF. The CDR3 nucleotides are TGCAGTGCTAGAGATCTGGCGGTGGGAGACACCGGGGAGCTGTTTTTT.

The chain combines TRBV10-3 with TRBJ1-1; D gene ambiguous. With 2 bases removed from V and 8 bases from J, the gap between germline ends came to 6 bases. This CDR3 has 11 amino acids. The germline gives CDR1 ENHRY, CDR2 SYGVKD. DNA for the CDR3: TGTGCCATCAGTGAGGGCGGAGAAGCTTTCTTT. Residues: CAISEGGEAFF.

This clonotype was detected a few times. The chain links TRBV29-1 to TRBJ2-7; no clear D gene. Trimming pared 5 bases from V and 1 base from J, leaving 9 bases between. In germline, CDR1 is SQVTM, CDR2 ANQGSEA. This CDR3 has 12 residues. The CDR3 here is CSVPGPSYEQYF. The DNA of the CDR3 is TGCAGCGTTCCCGGGCCATCCTACGAGCAGTACTTC.

Remarks on this clonotype: A read error may account for a junction end that differs from germline. This chain uses TRBV10-3 with TRBJ2-3; 13 nucleotides match TRBD2. Germline V gene sequence: CDR1 ENHRY, CDR2 SYGVKD. There are 16 residues in the CDR3. CDR3 nucleotide sequence: TGTGCCATGAGTGGGGGACTAGCGGGGAGCACAGATACGCAGTATTTT. This translates into CAMSGGLAGSTDTQYF.

This clonotype was picked up a small number of times. This rearrangement joins TRBV15 to TRBJ2-7, with a weak D call TRBD2 (5 bases). Germline V gene lookup returns CDR1 LNHNV and CDR2 YYDKDF (reference sequence). This CDR3 has 13 amino acids. V dropped 0 bases and J dropped 6 bases, with 9 bases sitting between them. The CDR3 region has the DNA TGTGCCACCAGCAGAGATTTTGGGAGCGAGCAGTACTTC. Protein product: CATSRDFGSEQYF.

In DNA form, the CDR3 reads TGTGCCAGCAGCGGTACTAGCACGAGCTCCTACAATGAGCAGTTCTTC. Its translation: CASSGTSTSSYNEQFF. The chain has TRBV7-9 and TRBJ2-1; tentative D call: TRBD2 (6 bases). Germline values: CDR1 SEHNR, CDR2 FQNEAQ (reference sequence). The CDR3 runs to 16 residues. V was pared by 5 bases and J by 0 bases, with 14 bases between.

The chain uses TRBV20-1 and TRBJ2-7, with D perhaps matching TRBD1 (6 bases). The CDR3 is 15 residues long. Germline values: CDR1 DFQATT, CDR2 SNEGSKA (reference sequence). V was shortened by 0 bases and J by 1 base, with 13 bases between the two germline ends. This CDR3 is CSARELRGESYEQYF. The CDR3 DNA follows: TGCAGTGCTAGAGAACTCAGGGGAGAATCCTACGAGCAGTACTTC.

The genes are TRBV10-3 and TRBJ1-2, with 8 bases that match TRBD1. Germline loops: CDR1 ENHRY, CDR2 SYGVKD. Trimming at V came to 4 bases and at J to 8 bases, leaving 6 bases not matched to a gene. The CDR3 extends over 13 amino acids. The CDR3 sequence: CAISGTGSKGYTF. For the CDR3, the DNA is TGTGCCATCAGTGGGACAGGGAGTAAGGGCTACACCTTC.

There are many counts of this clonotype. The chain couples TRBV2 to TRBJ1-2; TRBD1 might be the D (5 bases). Germline V lookup: CDR1 SNHLY, CDR2 FYNNEI. The CDR3 is 15 residues long. V lost 5 bases and J lost 2, with 15 bases in between. The CDR3, as DNA: TGTGCCAGCAGTCCCCAGGCAGGGACCAACTATGGCTACACCTTC. Protein product: CASSPQAGTNYGYTF.

This chain joins TRBV6-2 or TRBV6-3 and TRBJ1-2, with TRBD1 matching over 8 bases. V lost 5 bases and J lost 4; bases outside the gene matches: 12. CDR1 is MNHEY and CDR2 is SVGEGT in the germline V gene. This CDR3 is 16 amino acids long. CDR3 protein: CASSLAGDRQTYGYTF. For the CDR3, the DNA is TGTGCCAGCAGTCTCGCCGGGGACAGGCAGACCTATGGCTACACCTTC.